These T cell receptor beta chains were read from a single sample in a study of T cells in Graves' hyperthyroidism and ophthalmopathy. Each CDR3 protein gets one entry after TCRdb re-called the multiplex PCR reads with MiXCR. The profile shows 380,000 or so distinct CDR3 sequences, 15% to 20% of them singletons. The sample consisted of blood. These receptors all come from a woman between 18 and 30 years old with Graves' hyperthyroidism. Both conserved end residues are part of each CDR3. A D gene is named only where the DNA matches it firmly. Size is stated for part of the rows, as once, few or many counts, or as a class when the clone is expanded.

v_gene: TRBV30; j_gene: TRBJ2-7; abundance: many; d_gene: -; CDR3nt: TGTGCCTGGAGTGTAGCCCACGAGCAGTACTTC; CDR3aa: CAWSVAHEQYF
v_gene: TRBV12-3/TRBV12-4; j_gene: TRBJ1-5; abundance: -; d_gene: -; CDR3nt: TGTGCCAGCAGTCTCCGGGCAGGGGAGTTAGGGCAGCCCCAGCATTTT; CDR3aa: CASSLRAGELGQPQHF
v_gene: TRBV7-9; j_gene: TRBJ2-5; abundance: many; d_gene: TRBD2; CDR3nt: TGTGCCAGCCGTCGGGGGGGCAGTCAAGAGACCCAGTACTTC; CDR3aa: CASRRGGSQETQYF
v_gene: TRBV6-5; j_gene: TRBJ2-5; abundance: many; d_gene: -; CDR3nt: TGTGCCAGCACTCGCCTGGGGCCCGAGACCCAGTACTTC; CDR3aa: CASTRLGPETQYF
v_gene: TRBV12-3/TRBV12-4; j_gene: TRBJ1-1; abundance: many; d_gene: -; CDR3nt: TGTGCCAGCAGTTTGGTCGGGGACGGAACTGAAGCTTTCTTT; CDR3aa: CASSLVGDGTEAFF
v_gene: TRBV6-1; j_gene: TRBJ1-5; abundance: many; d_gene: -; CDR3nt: TGTGCCAGCGGGCAGAACAATCAGCCCCAGCATTTT; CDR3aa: CASGQNNQPQHF
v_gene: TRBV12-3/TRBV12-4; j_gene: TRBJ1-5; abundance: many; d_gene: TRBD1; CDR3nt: TGTGCCAGCAGTGGACAGGGCGGCAATCAGCCCCAGCATTTT; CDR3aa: CASSGQGGNQPQHF
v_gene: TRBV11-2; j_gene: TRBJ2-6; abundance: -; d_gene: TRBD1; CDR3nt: TGTGCCAGCAGCAGGGGACAGGGTTCTAGGGCCAACGTCCTGACTTTC; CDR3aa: CASSRGQGSRANVLTF
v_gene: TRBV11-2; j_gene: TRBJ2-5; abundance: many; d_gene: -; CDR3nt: TGTGCCAGCAGCTCCGTTTGGCCCGAGGAGACCCAGTACTTC; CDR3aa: CASSSVWPEETQYF
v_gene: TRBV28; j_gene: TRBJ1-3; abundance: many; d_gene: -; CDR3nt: TGTGCCAGCAGTGACCAGGGTTTTGGAAACACCATATATTTT; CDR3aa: CASSDQGFGNTIYF
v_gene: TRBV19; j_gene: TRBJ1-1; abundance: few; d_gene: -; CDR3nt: TGTGCCAGTACAGCTAAGTGGGACACTGAAGCTTTCTTT; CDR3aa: CASTAKWDTEAFF
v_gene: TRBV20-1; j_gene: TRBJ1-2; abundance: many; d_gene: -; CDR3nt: TGCAGTGCTAGAAAATACGCCGGGGGCAACTATGGCTACACCTTC; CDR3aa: CSARKYAGGNYGYTF
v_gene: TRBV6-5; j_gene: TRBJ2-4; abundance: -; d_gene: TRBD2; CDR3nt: TGTGCCAGCAGTTACTCGGACCGGGAGGGGGCCAAAAACATTCAGTACTTC; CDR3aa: CASSYSDREGAKNIQYF
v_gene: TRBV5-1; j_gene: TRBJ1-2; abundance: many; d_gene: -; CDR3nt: TGCGCCAGCAGCCCCGGACTCAGGGGTAGGGACTATGGCTACACCTTC; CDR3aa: CASSPGLRGRDYGYTF
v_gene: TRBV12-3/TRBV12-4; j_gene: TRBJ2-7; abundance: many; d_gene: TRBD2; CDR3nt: TGTGCCAGCAGTTTAGGGGGCAGACTAGCGAGGTGGTACTTC; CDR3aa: CASSLGGRLARWYF
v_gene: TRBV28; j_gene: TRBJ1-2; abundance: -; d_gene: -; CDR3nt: TGTGCCAGCAGTCCAGGGTTTCGGGGCTACACCTTC; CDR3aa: CASSPGFRGYTF
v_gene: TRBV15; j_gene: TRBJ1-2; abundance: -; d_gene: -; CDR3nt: TGTGCCACCAGCGGAGGGGCCAGCCATGGCTACACCTTC; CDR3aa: CATSGGASHGYTF
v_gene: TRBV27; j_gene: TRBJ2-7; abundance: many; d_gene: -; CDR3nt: TGTGCCAGCAATTACCGGGACCTCGAGCAGTACTTC; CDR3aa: CASNYRDLEQYF
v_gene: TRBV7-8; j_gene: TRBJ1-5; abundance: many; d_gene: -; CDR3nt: TGTGCCAGCAGCTCCCGGGGGGGTCAGCCCCAGCATTTT; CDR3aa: CASSSRGGQPQHF
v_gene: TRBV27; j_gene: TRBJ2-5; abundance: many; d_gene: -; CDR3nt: TGTGCCAGCAGTTTACAGGGATGGGAGACCCAGTACTTC; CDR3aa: CASSLQGWETQYF
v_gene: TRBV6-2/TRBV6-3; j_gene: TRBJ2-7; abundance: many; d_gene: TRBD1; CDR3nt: TGTGCCAGCAGTTACTCAACCCCATTTACAGGGGGCGGTGGGTACGAGCAGTACTTC; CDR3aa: CASSYSTPFTGGGGYEQYF
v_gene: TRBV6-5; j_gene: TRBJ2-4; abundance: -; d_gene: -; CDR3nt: TGTGCCAGCAGTTCCATGGACACCGAGGGAAAAAACATTCAGTACTTC; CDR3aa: CASSSMDTEGKNIQYF
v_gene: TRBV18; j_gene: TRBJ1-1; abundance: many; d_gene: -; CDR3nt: TGTGCCAGCTCATCACTGACAGTTCTCGCTAAAGCTTTCTTT; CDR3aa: CASSSLTVLAKAFF
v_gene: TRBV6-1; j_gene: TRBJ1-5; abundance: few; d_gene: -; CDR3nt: TGTGCCAGCAGCCTCCTTGGCGGGGTAGAGCAGCCCCAGCATTTT; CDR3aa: CASSLLGGVEQPQHF
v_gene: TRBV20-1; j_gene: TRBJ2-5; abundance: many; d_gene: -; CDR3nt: TGCAGTGCTCTGCCGGGGCAAGAGACCCAGTACTTC; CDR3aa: CSALPGQETQYF
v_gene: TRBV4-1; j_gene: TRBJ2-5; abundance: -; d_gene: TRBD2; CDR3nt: TGCGCCAGCAGCCAATCTATTTTAGCGGGACGGCAAGAGACCCAGTACTTC; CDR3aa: CASSQSILAGRQETQYF
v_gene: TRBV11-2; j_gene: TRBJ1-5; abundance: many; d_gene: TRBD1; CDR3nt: TGTGCCAGCAGCCGTACCGCCCGGGACAGCCATAATCAGCCCCAGCATTTT; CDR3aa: CASSRTARDSHNQPQHF
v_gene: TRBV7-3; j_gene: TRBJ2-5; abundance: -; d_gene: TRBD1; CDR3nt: TGTGCCAGCAGCTTAATGGATTGGACAGGGTTCAAGGAGACCCAGTACTTC; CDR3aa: CASSLMDWTGFKETQYF
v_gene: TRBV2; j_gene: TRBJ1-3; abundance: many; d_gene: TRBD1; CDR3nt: TGTGCCAGCAGCGCGGACAGGGGACGAAACACCATATATTTT; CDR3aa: CASSADRGRNTIYF
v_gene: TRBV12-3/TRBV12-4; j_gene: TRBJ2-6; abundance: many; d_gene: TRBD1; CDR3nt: TGTGCCAGCAGTCCGAGACAGGGTACTGGGGCCAACGTCCTGACTTTC; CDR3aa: CASSPRQGTGANVLTF
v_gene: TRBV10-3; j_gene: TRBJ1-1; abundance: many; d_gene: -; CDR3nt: TGTGCCATCATAGCAGGGGCAGGGGTGAACACTGAAGCTTTCTTT; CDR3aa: CAIIAGAGVNTEAFF
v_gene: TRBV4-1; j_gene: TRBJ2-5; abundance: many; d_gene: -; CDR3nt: TGCGCCAGCAGCCAAGAACCTTCGGTCCAAGAGACCCAGTACTTC; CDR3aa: CASSQEPSVQETQYF
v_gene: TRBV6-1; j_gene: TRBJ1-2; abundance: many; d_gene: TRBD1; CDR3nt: TGTGCCAGCAACCGAATACAGGGGCCTTCCTCTATTGGCTACACCTTC; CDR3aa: CASNRIQGPSSIGYTF
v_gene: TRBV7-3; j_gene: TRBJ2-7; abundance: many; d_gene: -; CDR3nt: TGTGCCAGCAGCTTATCGAAGGCCGCCTGGCCCTACGAGCAGTACTTC; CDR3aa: CASSLSKAAWPYEQYF
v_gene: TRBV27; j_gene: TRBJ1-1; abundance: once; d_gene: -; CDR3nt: TGTGCCAGCAGTTTGGGGGGAGTGACGAACACTGAAGCTTTCTTT; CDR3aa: CASSLGGVTNTEAFF
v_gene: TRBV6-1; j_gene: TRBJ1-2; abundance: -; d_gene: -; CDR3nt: TGTGCCAGCAGAACAGTCACTCCTGGCTATGGCTACACCTTC; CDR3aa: CASRTVTPGYGYTF
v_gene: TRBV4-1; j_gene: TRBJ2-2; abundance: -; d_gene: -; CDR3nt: TGCGCCAGCAAAACATGGGGACGGAATTCAGTCACCGGGGAGCTGTTTTTT; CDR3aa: CASKTWGRNSVTGELFF
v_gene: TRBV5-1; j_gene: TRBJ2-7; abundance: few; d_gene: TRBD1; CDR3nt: TGCGCCAGCAGTATGACCCTTTGGGACAGGGGAAGGGAGCAGTACTTC; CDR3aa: CASSMTLWDRGREQYF
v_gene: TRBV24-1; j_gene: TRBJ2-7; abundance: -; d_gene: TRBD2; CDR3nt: TGTGCCACCAGTGGGTTAGCGGGGGAAGAGCAGTACTTC; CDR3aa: CATSGLAGEEQYF
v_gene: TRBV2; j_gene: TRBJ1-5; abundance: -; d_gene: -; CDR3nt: TGTGCCAGCAGTGAGGGAACGACGCTATATCAGCCCCAGCATTTT; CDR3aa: CASSEGTTLYQPQHF
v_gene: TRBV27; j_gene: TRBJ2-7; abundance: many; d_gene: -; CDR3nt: TGTGCCAGCAGTTTCGGCGGGCCCATCTACGAGCAGTACTTC; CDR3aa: CASSFGGPIYEQYF
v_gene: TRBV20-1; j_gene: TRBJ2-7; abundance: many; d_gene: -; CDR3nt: TGCAGTGCTAGAGATCTCAGGCCAGCGGGTTTTTCCTCCTACGAGCAGTACTTC; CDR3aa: CSARDLRPAGFSSYEQYF
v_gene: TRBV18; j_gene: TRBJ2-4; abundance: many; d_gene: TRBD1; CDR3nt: TGTGCCAGCTCACCACCGGGGGACAGGAAGGACATTCAGTACTTC; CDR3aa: CASSPPGDRKDIQYF
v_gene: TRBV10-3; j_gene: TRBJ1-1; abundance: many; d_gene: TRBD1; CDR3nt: TGTGCCACCATTGGGACAGTAGTTACTGAAGCTTTCTTT; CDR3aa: CATIGTVVTEAFF
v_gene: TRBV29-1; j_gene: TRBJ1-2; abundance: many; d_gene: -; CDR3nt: TGCAGCGTTGATGGTCCAGAAACTGGATACTATGGCTACACCTTC; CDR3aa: CSVDGPETGYYGYTF
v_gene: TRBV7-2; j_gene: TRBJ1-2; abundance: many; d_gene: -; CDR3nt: TGTGCCAGCAGCGCGTACTTACTTTCGGGGGGCTACACCTTC; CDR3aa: CASSAYLLSGGYTF
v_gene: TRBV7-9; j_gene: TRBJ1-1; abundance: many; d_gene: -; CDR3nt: TGTGCCAGCAGCTTAGCCCCAGAGATGAACACTGAAGCTTTCTTT; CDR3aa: CASSLAPEMNTEAFF
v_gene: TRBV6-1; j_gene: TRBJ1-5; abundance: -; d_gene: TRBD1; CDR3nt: TGTGCCAGCAGACCCGGGACAGACAATCAGCCCCAGCATTTT; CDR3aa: CASRPGTDNQPQHF
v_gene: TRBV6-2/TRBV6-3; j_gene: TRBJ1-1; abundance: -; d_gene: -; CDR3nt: TGTGCCAGCAGTTACAATAGGGGTCTCAGTGAAGCTTTCTTT; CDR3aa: CASSYNRGLSEAFF
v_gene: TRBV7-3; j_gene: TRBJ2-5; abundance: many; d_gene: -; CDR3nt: TGTGCCAGCAGCTTATCGGTGGCGGAGACCCAGTACTTC; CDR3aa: CASSLSVAETQYF
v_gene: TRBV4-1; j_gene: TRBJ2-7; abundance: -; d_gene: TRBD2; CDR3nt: TGCGCCAGCAGCCAAGAACGGCGGGGGGGCAAGTACGAGCAGTACTTC; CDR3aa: CASSQERRGGKYEQYF
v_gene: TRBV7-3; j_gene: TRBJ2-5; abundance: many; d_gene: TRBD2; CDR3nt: TGTGCCAGCAGCTTAACGGGGACTAGCAAGACCCAGTACTTC; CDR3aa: CASSLTGTSKTQYF
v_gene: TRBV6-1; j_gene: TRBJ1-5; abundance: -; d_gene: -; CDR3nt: TGTGCCAGCACCCCGACAGCGAGCAATCAGCCCCAGCATTTT; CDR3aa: CASTPTASNQPQHF
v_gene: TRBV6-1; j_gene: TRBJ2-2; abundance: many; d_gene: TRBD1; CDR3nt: TGTGCCAGCAGTCAACAGGGGGCGATAAGCACCGGGGAGCTGTTTTTT; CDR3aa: CASSQQGAISTGELFF
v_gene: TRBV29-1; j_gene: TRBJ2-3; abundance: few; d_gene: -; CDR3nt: TGCAGCGTGCACTCCTCAGATACGCAGTATTTT; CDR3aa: CSVHSSDTQYF
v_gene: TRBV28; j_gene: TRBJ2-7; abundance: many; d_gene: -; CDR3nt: TGTGCCAGCAGTTTGGTGGGAGGATTTGCAAACGAGCAGTACTTC; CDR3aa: CASSLVGGFANEQYF